This entry is about one T cell receptor (beta chain). Using 200 ng DNA, about 30,000 T cell genomes, the sorted-subset replicate PCRs were run. Measured with immunoSEQ multiplex PCR; TCRdb has only the in-frame clones, and not every one. Seen here are fewer than 800,000 clones, 92% observed once, and the top ten hold 20% to 25%. This sample was taken from a study of shared clonotypes between healthy human individuals. As defined, naive CD8 cells were CD45RO-negative and positively selected for CCR7, with terminally differentiated effector memory CD45RA+ cells excluded. Donors had no recently reported acute infections or vaccinations and were HIV-negative. Germline CDR1 reads MNHEY; CDR2 reads SVGAGI. The CDR3 has 13 residues. The V end lost 2 bases, the J end lost 6 bases, and 10 bases lay between the germline ends.

This clonotype was obtained from a young man in good health. J is TRBJ1-2 and V is TRBV6-5; TRBD1 is a possible D gene (5 bases). The sample consisted of naive CD8+ T cells sorted from blood. CDR3 nucleotides: TGTGCCAGCAGTTACATGGGGGGGGATGGCTACACCTTC. Translating it yields CASSYMGGDGYTF.